These 6 T cell receptor beta chains came from one sample sequenced in a study of blood T cells in healthy people across ages. The second PCR ran about 6 to 12 cycles with a sample-barcoded 5' primer and J-beta primers. MiXCR, applied by TCRdb to the 5' RACE reads, yields one record per CDR3 protein. This table holds hundreds of thousands of distinct CDR3 sequences, roughly 48% found once. Specimen: blood. All receptors derive from a man younger than 45 in good health.

This clonotype was picked up a small number of times. The junction does not match germline at one end; this may be a read error. The chain couples TRBV7-9 to TRBJ2-3, with 7 bases fitting TRBD2. The CDR3 contains 16 residues. CDR1 is SEHNR, CDR2 FQNEAQ, per germline (reference sequence). CDR3 bases: TGTGCCAGCAGCTTAAATCCGGGGGGAAGCACAAATACGCAGTATTTT. As protein: CASSLNPGGSTNTQYF.

This clonotype has a single count. This sequence joins TRBV20-1 and TRBJ2-5; 8 bases are shared with TRBD1. The DNA end is more similar to TRBJ2-7, so the J call may be wrong. Germline V gene sequence: CDR1 DFQATT, CDR2 SNEGSKA (reference sequence). There are 15 residues in the CDR3. Here the CDR3 reads CSANPTGRGLYEQYF. The DNA for the CDR3 is TGCAGTGCTAACCCCACCGGCAGGGGGCTCTACGAGCAGTACTTC.

This clonotype was detected only once. The V gene is TRBV11-3, the J gene TRBJ2-1; D tentatively reads TRBD1 or TRBD2 (7 bases each). V lost 4 bases and J 7 bases, leaving 17 bases between the germline ends. CDR3 size: 15 residues. In germline, CDR1 is SGHNT, CDR2 YENEEA. As DNA, the CDR3 is TGTGCCAGCAGCTCCTCAGGGGGGGAGTTAAATGAGCAGTTCTTC. Protein sequence: CASSSSGGELNEQFF.

The chain carries TRBV25-1 and TRBJ2-3; TRBD2 agrees at 10 bases. Per the germline V gene, CDR1 is MGHDK and CDR2 is SYGVNS. The CDR3 covers 16 residues. The junction had 3 bases not matched to a gene; V was cut back by 2 bases and J by 1 base. The CDR3 DNA follows: TGTGCCAGCAGTGAACCTACTAGCGGGGGCACAGATACGCAGTATTTT. This gives the protein CASSEPTSGGTDTQYF.

The rearrangement links TRBV6-5 to TRBJ1-6, with TRBD1 as a possible D gene (5 bases). CDR1 is MNHEY and CDR2 is SVGAGI in the germline V gene. The CDR3 totals 15 residues. The V gene lost 0 bases and the J gene lost 7 bases, with 10 bases spanning the gap. The CDR3 loop is CASSYSGGDNSPLHF. The DNA of the CDR3 is TGTGCCAGCAGTTACTCGGGGGGAGACAATTCACCCCTCCACTTT.

This clonotype appeared once. A single base separates this from a much larger clone, so it may be a read error. The chain carries TRBV9 and TRBJ2-7; 9 bases agree with TRBD1. The length of the CDR3 is 15 residues. Germline CDR1 reads SGDLS; CDR2 reads YYNGEE. CDR3 region: CASSPKGGQGKERYF. The CDR3 region has the DNA TGTGCCAGCAGCCCCAAGGGTGGACAGGGGAAAGAGCGGTACTTC.